The T cell receptor (beta chain) described here comes from a study of T cell repertoires in cytomegalovirus infection. As for the study in general: An indication of both CMV infection and matching HLA type came from public TCR beta signatures.

Findings and caveats of the study: Dominating the ex vivo response were HLA-C-restricted CMV-specific TCR beta clonotypes.

TCRdb reprocessed the reads with MiXCR, giving one entry per CDR3 protein. The table lists 150,000 to 200,000 distinct CDR3 sequences, about 21% of them singletons. Points on this clonotype: Its specificity is unknown.

Germline assignment: CDR1 SGHTA and CDR2 FQGNSA. V was cut by 2 bases and J by 7 bases, with 8 bases left in between. The CDR3 is made up of 12 amino acids. The sequenced sample was PBMCs. The receptor was derived from a human donor in good health (CMV status not recorded). Some clones in this sample may be carry-over from other donors' samples. The chain links TRBV7-2 to TRBJ1-2; no clear D gene. CDR3 sequence (DNA): TGTGCCAGCAGCTTACAAGGGCCTGGCTACACCTTC. It codes for CASSLQGPGYTF.